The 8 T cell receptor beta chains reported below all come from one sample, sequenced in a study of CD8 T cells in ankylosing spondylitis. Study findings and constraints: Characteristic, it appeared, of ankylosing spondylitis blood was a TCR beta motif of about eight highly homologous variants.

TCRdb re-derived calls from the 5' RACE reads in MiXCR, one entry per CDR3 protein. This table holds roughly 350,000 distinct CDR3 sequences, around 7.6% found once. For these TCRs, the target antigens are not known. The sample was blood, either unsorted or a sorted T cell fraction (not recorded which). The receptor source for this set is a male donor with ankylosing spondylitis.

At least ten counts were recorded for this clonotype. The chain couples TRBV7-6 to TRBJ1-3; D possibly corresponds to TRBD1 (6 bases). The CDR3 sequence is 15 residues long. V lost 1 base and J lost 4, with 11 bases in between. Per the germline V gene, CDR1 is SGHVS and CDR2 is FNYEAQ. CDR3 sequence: CASSLVQGRGNTIYF. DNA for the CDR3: TGTGCCAGCAGCTTAGTTCAGGGGCGAGGAAACACCATATATTTT.

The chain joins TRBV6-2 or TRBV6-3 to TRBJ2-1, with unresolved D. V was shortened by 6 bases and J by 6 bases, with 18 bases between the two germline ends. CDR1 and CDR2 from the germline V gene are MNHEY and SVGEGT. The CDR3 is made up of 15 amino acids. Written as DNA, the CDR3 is TGTGCCAGCAGGGGCCCCCAACGGAAAGGCAATGAGCAGTTCTTC. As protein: CASRGPQRKGNEQFF.

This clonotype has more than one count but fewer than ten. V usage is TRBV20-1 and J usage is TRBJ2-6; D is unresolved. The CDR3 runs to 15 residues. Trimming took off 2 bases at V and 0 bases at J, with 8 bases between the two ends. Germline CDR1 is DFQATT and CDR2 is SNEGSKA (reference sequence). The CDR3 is CSARPRISGANVLTF. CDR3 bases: TGCAGTGCTAGACCCAGAATCTCTGGGGCCAACGTCCTGACTTTC.

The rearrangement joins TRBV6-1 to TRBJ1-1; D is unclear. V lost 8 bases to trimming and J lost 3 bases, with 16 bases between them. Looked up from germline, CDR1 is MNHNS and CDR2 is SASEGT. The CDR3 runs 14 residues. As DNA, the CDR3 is TGTGCCAGCTTTAGGCGGCAGGTGGACACTGAAGCTTTCTTT. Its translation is CASFRRQVDTEAFF.

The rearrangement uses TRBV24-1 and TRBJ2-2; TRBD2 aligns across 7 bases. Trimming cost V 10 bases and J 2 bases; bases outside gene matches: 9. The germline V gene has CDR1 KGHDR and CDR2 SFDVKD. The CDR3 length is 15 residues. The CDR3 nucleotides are TGTGCCACGGGGGGGAGAGTGGAAAACACCGGGGAGCTGTTTTTT. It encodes CATGGRVENTGELFF.

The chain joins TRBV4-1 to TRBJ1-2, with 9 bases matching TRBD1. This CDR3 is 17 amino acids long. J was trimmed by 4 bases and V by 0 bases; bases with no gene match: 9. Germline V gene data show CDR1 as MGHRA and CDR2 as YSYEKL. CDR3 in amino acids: CASSQDLGQGLFYGYTF. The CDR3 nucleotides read TGCGCCAGCAGCCAAGATCTGGGACAGGGCTTATTCTATGGCTACACCTTC.

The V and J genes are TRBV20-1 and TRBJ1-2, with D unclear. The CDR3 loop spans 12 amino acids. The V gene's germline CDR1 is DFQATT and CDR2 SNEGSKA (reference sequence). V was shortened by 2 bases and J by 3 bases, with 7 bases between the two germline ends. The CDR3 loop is CSARFADYGYTF. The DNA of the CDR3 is TGCAGTGCTAGATTTGCGGACTATGGCTACACCTTC.

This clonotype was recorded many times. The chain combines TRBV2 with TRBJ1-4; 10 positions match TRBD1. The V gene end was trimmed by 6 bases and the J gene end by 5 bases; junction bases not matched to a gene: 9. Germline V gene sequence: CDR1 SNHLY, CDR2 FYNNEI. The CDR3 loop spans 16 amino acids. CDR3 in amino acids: CASSLPRTGGNEKLFF. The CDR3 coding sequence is TGTGCCAGCAGCTTACCGAGGACAGGGGGAAATGAAAAACTGTTTTTT.